The 30 T cell receptor beta chains below all came from one sample that was sequenced in a study of blood T cell repertoires in COVID-19. The assay was immunoSEQ multiplex PCR, and TCRdb's table has in-frame clones only and misses some. The sample has some 97,000 clones, around 88% seen once. Sequencing was carried out using peripheral blood. The receptors were gathered from a human donor in a cohort sampled during active COVID-19.

V gene TRBV5-1 combines with J gene TRBJ2-7, with a weak D call TRBD1 (6 bases). The CDR3 is 14 amino acids. The V end was cut by 3 bases, the J end by 3 bases, with 13 bases between. The germline gives CDR1 SGHRS, CDR2 YFSETQ. CDR3 nucleotide sequence: TGCGCCAGCAGCTACGAAAGACAGGTCTACGAGCAGTACTTC. This encodes CASSYERQVYEQYF.

V is TRBV12-5 and J is TRBJ2-1, with D hard to call. The CDR3 loop spans 13 amino acids. V was shortened by 4 bases and J by 7 bases, with 11 bases between the two germline ends. CDR1 and CDR2 from the germline V gene are LGHNT and FRNRAP. For the CDR3, the DNA is TGTGCTAGTGGTTCGCCGCTGAGGAATGAGCAGTTCTTC. It is translated as CASGSPLRNEQFF. Variable domain in full (rest from reference TRBV12-5 and TRBJ2-1): DARVTQTPRHKVTEMGQEVTMRCQPILGHNTVFWYRQTMMQGLELLAYFRNRAPLDDSGMPKDRFSAEMPDATLATLKIQPSEPRDSAVYFCASGSPLRNEQFFGPGTRLTVL.

The rearrangement joins TRBV18 to TRBJ2-7, with unresolved D. CDR3 length equals 13 residues. Trimming shortened V by 3 bases and J by 1 base, and 7 bases separated the two germline ends. Germline V CDR1 and CDR2: KGHSH, LQKENI. CDR3 DNA: TGTGCCAGCTCACCTCCTATGTCCTACGAGCAGTACTTC. Protein sequence: CASSPPMSYEQYF. The full variable domain, completed using reference TRBV18 and TRBJ2-7, is NAGVMQNPRHLVRRRGQEARLRCSPMKGHSHVYWYRQLPEEGLKFMVYLQKENIIDESGMPKERFSAEFPKEGPSILRIQQVVRGDSAAYFCASSPPMSYEQYFGPGTRLTVT.

J is TRBJ2-1 and V is TRBV25-1; D is unclear. This CDR3 has 13 amino acids. Deletions cut 3 bases from V and 10 bases from J, with 13 bases between. Germline values: CDR1 MGHDK, CDR2 SYGVNS. Here the CDR3 DNA reads TGTGCCAGCAGTGACTCCACGTGGGCGGAGCAGTTCTTC. It specifies CASSDSTWAEQFF.

This chain uses TRBV19 with TRBJ2-2; weak D call: TRBD2 (5 bases). The CDR3 spans 16 residues. With 6 bases removed from V and 3 bases from J, the gap between germline ends came to 17 bases. CDR1 LNHDA and CDR2 SQIVND come from the germline V gene (reference sequence). DNA for the CDR3: TGTGCCAGTAGGCGGGTAGCCGTGACGGACACCGGGGAGCTGTTTTTT. Translation gives CASRRVAVTDTGELFF. Combining the CDR3 with reference TRBV19 and TRBJ2-2 gives the whole variable domain DGGITQSPKYLFRKEGQNVTLSCEQNLNHDAMYWYRQDPGQGLRLIYYSQIVNDFQKGDIAEGYSVSREKKESFPLTVTSAQKNPTAFYLCASRRVAVTDTGELFFGEGSRLTVL.

This clone showed up just a few times. The V call is TRBV28, the J call TRBJ1-5; D might be TRBD1 (5 bases). The ends were cut back, 5 bases at V and 4 bases at J, with 12 bases in the middle. The CDR3 sequence is 14 residues long. Germline V CDR1 and CDR2: MDHEN, SYDVKM. In DNA form, the CDR3 reads TGTGCCAGCAGTCCCCAGGGTACGAATCAGCCCCAGCATTTT. It codes for CASSPQGTNQPQHF.

The V and J genes are TRBV2 and TRBJ1-1, with D possibly being TRBD1 (6 bases). CDR1 and CDR2 from the germline V gene are SNHLY and FYNNEI. V shed 7 bases and J shed 1 base, with 16 bases lying between them. The CDR3 spans 15 residues. The CDR3 region has the DNA TGTGCCAGCATATGGGAGGGGGACCCGAACACTGAAGCTTTCTTT. This encodes CASIWEGDPNTEAFF.

The rearrangement uses TRBV27 and TRBJ1-1; the match to TRBD1 covers 9 bases. V shed 4 bases, J shed 5 bases, and the junction held 8 bases outside the gene matches. Germline lookup yields CDR1 MNHEY and CDR2 SMNVEV (reference sequence). The CDR3 runs 15 residues. The CDR3 DNA reads as TGTGCCAGCAGTTGGGGGGACAGGGTTCAAACTGAAGCTTTCTTT. This sequence encodes CASSWGDRVQTEAFF.

With respect to this clone: At the DNA level, this CDR3 is encoded by other sequences in the same sample as well. The chain links TRBV2 to TRBJ1-2, with 8 bases lining up with TRBD1. The CDR3 has 14 residues. Per the germline V gene, CDR1 is SNHLY and CDR2 is FYNNEI. Unmatched junction bases numbered 8, after V lost 3 bases and J lost 8 bases. The CDR3 DNA is TGTGCCAGCAGTGATGGCAGGGGGCGGGGGGGCTACACCTTC. Protein sequence: CASSDGRGRGGYTF.

This chain joins TRBV30 and TRBJ2-1; a weak D match, TRBD2 (6 bases). CDR3 length: 14 amino acids. Deletions cut 4 bases from V and 0 bases from J, with 10 bases between. CDR1 GTSNPN and CDR2 SVGIG come from the germline V gene (reference sequence). The CDR3 spells CAWIVGSSYNEQFF. CDR3 coding DNA: TGTGCCTGGATTGTCGGGAGCTCCTACAATGAGCAGTTCTTC.

V usage is TRBV7-8 and J usage is TRBJ2-7; 9 bases fit TRBD2. The CDR3 length is 15 residues. Germline CDR1 is SGHVS and CDR2 is FQNEAQ. V dropped 3 bases and J dropped 2; count of bases not matched to a gene: 5. The CDR3 sequence is CASSFRREGPYEQYF. CDR3 bases: TGTGCCAGCAGCTTTCGGCGGGAGGGCCCCTACGAGCAGTACTTC.

J is TRBJ1-5 and V is TRBV18; the D gene is possibly TRBD1 (6 bases). Germline-derived CDR1 and CDR2 are KGHSH and LQKENI. This CDR3 has 15 amino acids. Trimming shortened V by 0 bases and J by 2 bases, and 8 bases separated the two germline ends. The CDR3, as DNA: TGTGCCAGCTCACCACCCAGGGGTGGCAATCAGCCCCAGCATTTT. Protein: CASSPPRGGNQPQHF. Combining the CDR3 with reference TRBV18 and TRBJ1-5 gives the whole variable domain NAGVMQNPRHLVRRRGQEARLRCSPMKGHSHVYWYRQLPEEGLKFMVYLQKENIIDESGMPKERFSAEFPKEGPSILRIQQVVRGDSAAYFCASSPPRGGNQPQHFGDGTRLSIL.

This chain links TRBV5-4 with TRBJ1-2; D remains ambiguous. CDR1 is SGHNT, CDR2 YYREEE, per germline (reference sequence). V was clipped by 2 bases and J by 0 bases, with 11 bases between them. The CDR3 is 15 amino acids. The CDR3 DNA sequence: TGTGCCAGCAGCTTAACAACCGGGGCTAACTATGGCTACACCTTC. Its protein product is CASSLTTGANYGYTF.

The V and J genes are TRBV7-2 and TRBJ2-3; no reliable D call. The CDR3 runs 14 residues. The V end lost 1 base, the J end lost 0 bases, and 5 bases lay between the germline ends. Germline V gives CDR1 SGHTA, CDR2 FQGNSA. CDR3 region: CASSLGASTDTQYF. DNA of the CDR3: TGTGCCAGCAGCTTAGGGGCTAGCACAGATACGCAGTATTTT.

In its sample, this clone was seen a few times. V and J are TRBV7-9 and TRBJ1-2, with 7 bases aligning to TRBD1. This CDR3 is 14 amino acids long. V lost 1 base, J lost 10 bases, and 9 bases stayed unmatched. Germline loops: CDR1 SEHNR, CDR2 FQNEAQ (reference sequence). CDR3 DNA sequence: TGTGCCAGCAGCTTAGGAGGGGGCGTCCCGCTCTACACCTTC. Residues: CASSLGGGVPLYTF.

This clone turned up a few times. The J gene is TRBJ1-1, the V gene TRBV27; D uncertain. The CDR3 extends over 15 amino acids. V was clipped by 2 bases and J by 1 base, with 11 bases between them. Germline V gene sequence: CDR1 MNHEY, CDR2 SMNVEV (reference sequence). The CDR3 protein is CASSLRARQNTEAFF. In nucleotides, the CDR3 is TGTGCCAGCAGTTTAAGAGCCCGACAGAACACTGAAGCTTTCTTT.

The V gene is TRBV5-1, the J gene TRBJ2-5; 7 bases agree with TRBD1. Germline V gene data show CDR1 as SGHRS and CDR2 as YFSETQ. The V gene end was trimmed by 0 bases and the J gene end by 2 bases; junction bases not matched to a gene: 4. The length of the CDR3 is 15 residues. Here the CDR3 DNA reads TGCGCCAGCAGCTTGGCTGACAGGGCTCAAGAGACCCAGTACTTC. This codes for CASSLADRAQETQYF. The full variable domain, completed using reference TRBV5-1 and TRBJ2-5, is KAGVTQTPRYLIKTRGQQVTLSCSPISGHRSVSWYQQTPGQGLQFLFEYFSETQRNKGNFPGRFSGRQFSNSRSEMNVSTLELGDSALYLCASSLADRAQETQYFGPGTRLLVL.

The chain couples TRBV6-6 to TRBJ1-5, with D possibly matching TRBD1 (6 bases). The CDR3 is 13 amino acids. CDR1 MNHNY and CDR2 SVGAGI come from the germline V gene (reference sequence). The V gene lost 5 bases and the J gene lost 8 bases, with 13 bases spanning the gap. CDR3 sequence: CASSRTNREPQHF. The DNA for the CDR3 is TGTGCCAGCAGTCGGACCAACAGGGAGCCCCAGCATTTT.

A single count supports this clone. This sequence joins TRBV19 and TRBJ2-1; D is ambiguous. CDR3 length equals 16 residues. The V end lost 3 bases, the J end lost 0 bases, and 12 bases lay between the germline ends. Germline V CDR1 and CDR2: LNHDA, SQIVND (reference sequence). CDR3 loop: CASSILYGRSYNEQFF. DNA for the CDR3: TGTGCCAGTAGTATTCTCTATGGGCGCTCCTACAATGAGCAGTTCTTC. Using reference TRBV19 and TRBJ2-1 for the parts outside the CDR3, the full variable domain is DGGITQSPKYLFRKEGQNVTLSCEQNLNHDAMYWYRQDPGQGLRLIYYSQIVNDFQKGDIAEGYSVSREKKESFPLTVTSAQKNPTAFYLCASSILYGRSYNEQFFGPGTRLTVL.

There are a few counts of this clone. This rearrangement joins TRBV28 to TRBJ2-5; TRBD1 might be the D (5 bases). From germline, CDR1 is MDHEN and CDR2 SYDVKM. V was trimmed by 3 bases and J by 3 bases, leaving 11 bases between them. This CDR3 comprises 14 residues. The CDR3: CASSFWQGEETQYF. In nucleotides, the CDR3 is TGTGCCAGCAGTTTTTGGCAGGGCGAAGAGACCCAGTACTTC. Variable domain in full (rest from reference TRBV28 and TRBJ2-5): DVKVTQSSRYLVKRTGEKVFLECVQDMDHENMFWYRQDPGLGLRLIYFSYDVKMKEKGDIPEGYSVSREKKERFSLILESASTNQTSMYLCASSFWQGEETQYFGPGTRLLVL.

The chain links TRBV4-1 to TRBJ1-1; D is unresolved. The germline gives CDR1 MGHRA, CDR2 YSYEKL. The CDR3 runs 17 residues. The V and J ends lost 5 bases and 2 bases respectively, with 21 bases between them. For the CDR3, the DNA is TGCGCCAGCAGCACACGACCCGGGATACCGGGCAACACTGAAGCTTTCTTT. This codes for CASSTRPGIPGNTEAFF.

Here the CDR3 DNA reads TGTGCCACCAGCCACCTCTTAAGCGGGATCCATTACGAGCAGTACTTC. Translation: CATSHLLSGIHYEQYF. This rearrangement joins TRBV15 to TRBJ2-7; 7 nucleotides match TRBD2. The CDR3 extends over 16 amino acids. V shed 5 bases, J shed 4 bases, and the junction held 14 bases outside the gene matches. In germline, CDR1 is LNHNV, CDR2 YYDKDF (reference sequence). The complete variable domain, with remaining parts taken from reference TRBV15 and TRBJ2-7, reads DAMVIQNPRYQVTQFGKPVTLSCSQTLNHNVMYWYQQKSSQAPKLLFHYYDKDFNNEADTPDNFQSRRPNTSFCFLDIRSPGLGDTAMYLCATSHLLSGIHYEQYFGPGTRLTVT.

This chain uses TRBV11-2 with TRBJ2-1; 9 nucleotides match TRBD1. CDR1 SGHAT and CDR2 FQNNGV come from the germline V gene. There are 14 residues in the CDR3. The V gene end was trimmed by 4 bases and the J gene end by 7 bases; junction bases not matched to a gene: 5. The CDR3 region has the DNA TGTGCCAGCAGCTGGGACAGGGTTTCTAATGAGCAGTTCTTC. Protein product: CASSWDRVSNEQFF.

The chain uses TRBV5-1 and TRBJ2-1; TRBD1 might be the D (6 bases). The V gene lost 6 bases and the J gene lost 4 bases, with 14 bases spanning the gap. Germline V CDR1 and CDR2: SGHRS, YFSETQ. CDR3 length equals 14 residues. The CDR3, as DNA: TGCGCCAGCACCGGACAGCCAGGTTACAATGAGCAGTTCTTC. Residues: CASTGQPGYNEQFF.

The chain has TRBV28 and TRBJ2-3; D is ambiguous. CDR1 and CDR2 (germline): MDHEN, SYDVKM. V lost 4 bases and J 2 bases, leaving 10 bases between the germline ends. CDR3 length equals 14 residues. CDR3 in DNA: TGTGCCAGCAGTTCCCTATATTACACAGATACGCAGTATTTT. It codes for CASSSLYYTDTQYF.

The rearrangement links TRBV4-3 to TRBJ2-7; D is possibly TRBD1 (5 bases). V was pared by 1 base and J by 3 bases, with 13 bases between. The V gene's germline CDR1 is LGHNA and CDR2 YSLEER. This CDR3 is 15 amino acids long. Written as DNA, the CDR3 is TGCGCCAGCAGCCAAGTGGCAGGGCAACGCTACGAGCAGTACTTC. Residues: CASSQVAGQRYEQYF.

V usage is TRBV19 and J usage is TRBJ2-3; 8 bases map to TRBD1. CDR1 LNHDA and CDR2 SQIVND come from the germline V gene (reference sequence). After removal of 3 bases from V and 0 bases from J, the junction contained 2 bases not matched to a gene. This CDR3 has 15 amino acids. This CDR3 reads CASSMGQASTDTQYF. CDR3 sequence (DNA): TGTGCCAGTAGTATGGGACAGGCTAGCACAGATACGCAGTATTTT.

CDR3 amino acids: CATRPGGGGANVLTF. The CDR3 nucleotides read TGTGCCACCAGACCAGGGGGTGGAGGGGCCAACGTCCTGACTTTC. V usage is TRBV19 and J usage is TRBJ2-6, with 7 bases aligning to TRBD1. In germline, CDR1 is LNHDA, CDR2 SQIVND (reference sequence). The length of the CDR3 is 15 residues. The V segment lost 10 bases and the J segment 4 bases; nucleotides outside the gene matches: 10.

This clone was observed a handful of times. This sample includes further DNA sequences coding for the same CDR3. The chain uses TRBV6-2 or TRBV6-3 and TRBJ2-2; D unresolved. Trimming cost V 2 bases and J 4 bases, with 5 bases left between them. Germline values: CDR1 MNHEY, CDR2 SVGEGT. CDR3 length: 13 residues. CDR3 loop: CASSYASTGELFF. The DNA for the CDR3 is TGTGCCAGCAGTTACGCCAGCACCGGGGAGCTGTTTTTT.

The chain employs TRBV5-1 and TRBJ2-1; D may be TRBD2 (5 bases). There are 14 residues in the CDR3. The V and J ends lost 3 bases and 7 bases respectively, with 14 bases between them. Germline values: CDR1 SGHRS, CDR2 YFSETQ. The DNA of the CDR3 is TGCGCCAGCAGCTCGCGGGCCCGGCGGAATGAGCAGTTCTTC. Protein: CASSSRARRNEQFF.